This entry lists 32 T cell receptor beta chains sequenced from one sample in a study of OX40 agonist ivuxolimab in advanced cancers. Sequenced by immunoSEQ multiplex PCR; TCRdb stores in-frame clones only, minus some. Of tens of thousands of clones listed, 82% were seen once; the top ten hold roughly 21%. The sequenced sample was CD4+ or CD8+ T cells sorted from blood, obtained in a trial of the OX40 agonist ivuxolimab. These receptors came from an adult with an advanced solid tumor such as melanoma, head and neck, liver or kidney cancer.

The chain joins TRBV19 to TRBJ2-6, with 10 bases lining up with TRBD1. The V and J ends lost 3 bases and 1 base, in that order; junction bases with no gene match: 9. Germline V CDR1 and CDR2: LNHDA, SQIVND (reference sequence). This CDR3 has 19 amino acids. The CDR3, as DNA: TGTGCCAGTAGTATCCGCCGACAGGGGGCCGGGTCTGGGGCCAACGTCCTGACTTTC. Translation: CASSIRRQGAGSGANVLTF.

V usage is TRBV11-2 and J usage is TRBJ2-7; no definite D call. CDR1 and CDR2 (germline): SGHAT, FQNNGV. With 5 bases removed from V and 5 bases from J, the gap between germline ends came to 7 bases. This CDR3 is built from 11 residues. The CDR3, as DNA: TGTGCCAGCAGCCAAGGCCACGAGCAGTACTTC. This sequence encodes CASSQGHEQYF.

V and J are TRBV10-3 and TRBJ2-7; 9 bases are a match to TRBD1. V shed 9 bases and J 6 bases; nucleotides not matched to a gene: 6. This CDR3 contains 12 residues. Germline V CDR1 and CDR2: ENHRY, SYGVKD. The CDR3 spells CAIRTGAGEQYF. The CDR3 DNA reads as TGTGCCATACGGACAGGGGCAGGCGAGCAGTACTTC.

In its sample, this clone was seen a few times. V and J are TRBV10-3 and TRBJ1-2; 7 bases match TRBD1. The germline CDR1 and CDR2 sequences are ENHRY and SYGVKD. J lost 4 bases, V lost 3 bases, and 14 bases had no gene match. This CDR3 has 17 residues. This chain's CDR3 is CAISEAGRGAASYGYTF. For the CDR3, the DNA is TGTGCCATCAGTGAAGCGGGCAGGGGGGCGGCGAGCTATGGCTACACCTTC.

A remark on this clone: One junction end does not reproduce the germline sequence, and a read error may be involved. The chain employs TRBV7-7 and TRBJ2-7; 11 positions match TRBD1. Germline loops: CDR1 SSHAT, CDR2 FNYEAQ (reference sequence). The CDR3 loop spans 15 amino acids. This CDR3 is CASSPGGTGGHEQYF. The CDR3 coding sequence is TGTGCTAGCAGCCCAGGCGGGACAGGGGGACACGAGCAGTACTTC.

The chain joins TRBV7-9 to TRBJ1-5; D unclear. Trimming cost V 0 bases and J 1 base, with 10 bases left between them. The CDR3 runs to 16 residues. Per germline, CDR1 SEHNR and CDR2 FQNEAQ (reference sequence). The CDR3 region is CASSLARGGSNQPQHF. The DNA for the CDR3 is TGTGCCAGCAGCTTAGCCCGGGGAGGGAGCAATCAGCCCCAGCATTTT.

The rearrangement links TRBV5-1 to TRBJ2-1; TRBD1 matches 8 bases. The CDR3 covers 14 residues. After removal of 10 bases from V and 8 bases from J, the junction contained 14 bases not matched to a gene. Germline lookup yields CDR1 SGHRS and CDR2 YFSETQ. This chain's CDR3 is CASLPGQEGHEQFF. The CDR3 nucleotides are TGCGCCTCACTACCGGGACAGGAAGGACATGAGCAGTTCTTC. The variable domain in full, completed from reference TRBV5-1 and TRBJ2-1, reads KAGVTQTPRYLIKTRGQQVTLSCSPISGHRSVSWYQQTPGQGLQFLFEYFSETQRNKGNFPGRFSGRQFSNSRSEMNVSTLELGDSALYLCASLPGQEGHEQFFGPGTRLTVL.

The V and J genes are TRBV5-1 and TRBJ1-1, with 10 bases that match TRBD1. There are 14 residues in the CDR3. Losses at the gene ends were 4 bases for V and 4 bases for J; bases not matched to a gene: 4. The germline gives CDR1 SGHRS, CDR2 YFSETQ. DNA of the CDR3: TGCGCCAGCAGCCTAGGGGACAGGGGCACTGAAGCTTTCTTT. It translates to CASSLGDRGTEAFF.

The CDR3 reads CASSNRAKRPEWAFF. In DNA, the CDR3 is TGTGCCAGCAGCAACCGGGCCAAAAGGCCGGAGTGGGCTTTCTTT. The chain carries TRBV7-8 and TRBJ1-1; D gene unclear. CDR3 length equals 15 residues. Trimming took 5 bases from V and 11 from J, leaving 24 bases between them. Germline V gene lookup returns CDR1 SGHVS and CDR2 FQNEAQ.

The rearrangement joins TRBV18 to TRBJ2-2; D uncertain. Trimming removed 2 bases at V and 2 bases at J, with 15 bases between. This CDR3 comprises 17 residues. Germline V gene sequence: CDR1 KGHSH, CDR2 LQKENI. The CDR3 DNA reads TGTGCCAGCTCACCAACCGGGTGGGAACCAAACACCGGGGAGCTGTTTTTT. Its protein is CASSPTGWEPNTGELFF. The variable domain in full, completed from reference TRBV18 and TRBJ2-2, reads NAGVMQNPRHLVRRRGQEARLRCSPMKGHSHVYWYRQLPEEGLKFMVYLQKENIIDESGMPKERFSAEFPKEGPSILRIQQVVRGDSAAYFCASSPTGWEPNTGELFFGEGSRLTVL.

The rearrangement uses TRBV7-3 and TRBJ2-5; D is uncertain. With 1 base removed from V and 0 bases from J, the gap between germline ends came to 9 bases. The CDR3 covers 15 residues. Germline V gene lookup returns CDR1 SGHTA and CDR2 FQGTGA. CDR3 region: CASSLMGSNQETQYF. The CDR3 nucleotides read TGTGCCAGCAGCTTAATGGGCTCGAACCAAGAGACCCAGTACTTC.

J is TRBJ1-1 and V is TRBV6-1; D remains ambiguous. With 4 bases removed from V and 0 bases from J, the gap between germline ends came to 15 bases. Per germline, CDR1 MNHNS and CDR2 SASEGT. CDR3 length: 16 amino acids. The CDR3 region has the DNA TGTGCCAGCAGTGTATTTTACCGGGTCCTGAACACTGAAGCTTTCTTT. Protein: CASSVFYRVLNTEAFF.

The CDR3 DNA reads TGTGCCAGCAGTTCCGCCGGGACAGGTGACAGTGAGCAGTTCTTC. It encodes CASSSAGTGDSEQFF. The rearrangement joins TRBV28 to TRBJ2-1; 8 nucleotides agree with TRBD1. CDR3 length: 15 residues. Germline V gives CDR1 MDHEN, CDR2 SYDVKM. The junction had 11 bases not matched to a gene; V was cut back by 4 bases and J by 9 bases. Full variable domain (outside the CDR3, taken from reference TRBV28 and TRBJ2-1): DVKVTQSSRYLVKRTGEKVFLECVQDMDHENMFWYRQDPGLGLRLIYFSYDVKMKEKGDIPEGYSVSREKKERFSLILESASTNQTSMYLCASSSAGTGDSEQFFGPGTRLTVL.

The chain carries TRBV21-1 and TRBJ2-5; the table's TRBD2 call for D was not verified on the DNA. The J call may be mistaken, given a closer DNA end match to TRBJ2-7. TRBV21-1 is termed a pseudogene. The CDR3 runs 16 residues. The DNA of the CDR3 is TGTGCCAGCAGCGCTAGAGGGGCGGGAGGTTGGGACGAGCAGTACTTC. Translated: CASSARGAGGWDEQYF.

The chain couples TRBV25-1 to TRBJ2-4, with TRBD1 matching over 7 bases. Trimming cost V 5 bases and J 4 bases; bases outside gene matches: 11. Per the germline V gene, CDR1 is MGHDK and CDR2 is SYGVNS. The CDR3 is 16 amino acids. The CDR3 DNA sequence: TGTGCCAGCAGTAACCGACAGGGCCTAGGAAAAAACATTCAGTACTTC. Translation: CASSNRQGLGKNIQYF.

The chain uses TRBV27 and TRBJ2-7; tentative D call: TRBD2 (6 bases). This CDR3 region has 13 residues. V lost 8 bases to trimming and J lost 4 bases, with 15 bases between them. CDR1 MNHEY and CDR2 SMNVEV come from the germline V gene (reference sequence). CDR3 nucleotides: TGTGCCAGCGGCCCGGGACTCGGGTACGAGCAGTACTTC. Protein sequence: CASGPGLGYEQYF.

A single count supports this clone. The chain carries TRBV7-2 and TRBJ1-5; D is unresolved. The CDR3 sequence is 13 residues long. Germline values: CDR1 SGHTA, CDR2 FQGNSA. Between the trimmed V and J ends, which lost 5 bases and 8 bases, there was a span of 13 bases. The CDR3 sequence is CASSPDRKEPQHF. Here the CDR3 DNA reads TGTGCCAGCAGCCCCGACCGCAAGGAGCCCCAGCATTTT.

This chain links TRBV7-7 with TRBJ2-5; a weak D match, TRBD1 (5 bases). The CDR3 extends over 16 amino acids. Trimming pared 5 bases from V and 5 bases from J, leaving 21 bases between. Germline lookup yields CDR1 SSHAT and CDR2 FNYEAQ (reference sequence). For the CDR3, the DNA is TGTGCCAGCAGCCCTACACAGGCAGGGCTGGATGAGACCCAGTACTTC. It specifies CASSPTQAGLDETQYF.

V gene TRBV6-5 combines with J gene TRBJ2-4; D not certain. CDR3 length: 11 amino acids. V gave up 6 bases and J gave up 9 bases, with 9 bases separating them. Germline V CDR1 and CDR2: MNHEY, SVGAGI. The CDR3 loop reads CASSTSLIQYF. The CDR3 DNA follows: TGTGCCAGCAGCACCTCACTCATTCAGTACTTC.

The CDR3 sequence: CASTGTTYEQYF. Here the CDR3 DNA reads TGTGCCAGCACCGGGACAACCTACGAGCAGTACTTC. J is TRBJ2-7 and V is TRBV6-1, with D possibly being TRBD1 (6 bases). The CDR3 length is 12 residues. Trimming took 7 bases from V and 2 from J, leaving 9 bases between them. The germline V gene encodes CDR1 MNHNS and CDR2 SASEGT.

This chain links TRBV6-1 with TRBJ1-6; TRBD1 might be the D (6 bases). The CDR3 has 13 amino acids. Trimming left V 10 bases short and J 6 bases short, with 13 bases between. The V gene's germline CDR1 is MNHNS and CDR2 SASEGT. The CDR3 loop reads CATITGFNSPLHF. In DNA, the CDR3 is TGTGCCACCATTACAGGGTTTAATTCACCCCTCCACTTT.

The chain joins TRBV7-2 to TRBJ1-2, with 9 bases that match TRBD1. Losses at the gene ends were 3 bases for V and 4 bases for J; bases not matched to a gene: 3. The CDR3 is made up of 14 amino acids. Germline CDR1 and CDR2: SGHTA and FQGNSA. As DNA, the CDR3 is TGTGCCAGCAGCTTTCCGGGACAGGGCTATGGCTACACCTTC. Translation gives CASSFPGQGYGYTF.

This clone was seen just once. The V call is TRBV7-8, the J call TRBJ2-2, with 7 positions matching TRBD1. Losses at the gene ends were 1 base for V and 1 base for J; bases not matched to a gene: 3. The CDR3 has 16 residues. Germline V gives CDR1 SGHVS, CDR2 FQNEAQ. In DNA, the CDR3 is TGTGCCAGCAGCTTAGGCAGGGGGAGGAACACCGGGGAGCTGTTTTTT. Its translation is CASSLGRGRNTGELFF.

CDR3 sequence (DNA): TGCGCCAGCAGGGGGACACTCCACCCGAACGGACATTATAGCAATCAGCCCCAGCATTTT. Translation: CASRGTLHPNGHYSNQPQHF. J is TRBJ1-5 and V is TRBV10-1, with D possibly TRBD1 on 6 matching bases. The V end was cut by 6 bases, the J end by 0 bases, with 27 bases between. CDR3 length: 20 amino acids. Germline assignment: CDR1 WNHNN and CDR2 SYGVQD (reference sequence).

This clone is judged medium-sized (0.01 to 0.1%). This CDR3 reads CASSLDNSGGRNTIYF. DNA of the CDR3: TGTGCCAGCAGCTTAGATAACAGCGGGGGTCGAAACACCATATATTTT. This rearrangement joins TRBV13 to TRBJ1-3, with D possibly TRBD1 on 5 matching bases. CDR1 and CDR2 from the germline V gene are PRHDT and FYEKMQ (reference sequence). V lost 1 base and J lost 5, with 15 bases in between. The CDR3 runs to 16 residues.

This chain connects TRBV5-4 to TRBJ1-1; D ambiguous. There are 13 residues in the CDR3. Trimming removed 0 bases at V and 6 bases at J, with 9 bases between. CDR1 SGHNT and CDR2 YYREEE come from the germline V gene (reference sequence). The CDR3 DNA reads TGTGCCAGCAGCTTGGACGGTCTTCCTGAAGCTTTCTTT. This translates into CASSLDGLPEAFF.

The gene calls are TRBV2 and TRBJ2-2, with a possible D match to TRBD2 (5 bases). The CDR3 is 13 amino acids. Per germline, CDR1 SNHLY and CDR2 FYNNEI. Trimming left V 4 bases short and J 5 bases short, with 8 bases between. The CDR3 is CASSVGSTGELFF. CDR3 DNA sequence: TGTGCCAGCAGTGTAGGGAGTACCGGGGAGCTGTTTTTT.

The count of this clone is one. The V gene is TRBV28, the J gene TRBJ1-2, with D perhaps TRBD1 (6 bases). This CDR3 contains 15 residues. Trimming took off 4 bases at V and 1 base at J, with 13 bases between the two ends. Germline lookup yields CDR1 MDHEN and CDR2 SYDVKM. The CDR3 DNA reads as TGTGCCAGCAGTTCCGGACAGACTGGTAACTATGGCTACACCTTC. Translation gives CASSSGQTGNYGYTF.

The CDR3 spells CASSPSGMNEQFF. Here the CDR3 DNA reads TGTGCCAGTAGTCCATCCGGGATGAATGAGCAGTTCTTC. This chain connects TRBV19 to TRBJ2-1; possibly TRBD2 for D (5 bases). The V end lost 5 bases, the J end lost 7 bases, and 12 bases lay between the germline ends. CDR1 and CDR2 (germline): LNHDA, SQIVND (reference sequence). The CDR3 consists of 13 residues. Filled out from reference TRBV19 and TRBJ2-1, the complete variable domain reads DGGITQSPKYLFRKEGQNVTLSCEQNLNHDAMYWYRQDPGQGLRLIYYSQIVNDFQKGDIAEGYSVSREKKESFPLTVTSAQKNPTAFYLCASSPSGMNEQFFGPGTRLTVL.

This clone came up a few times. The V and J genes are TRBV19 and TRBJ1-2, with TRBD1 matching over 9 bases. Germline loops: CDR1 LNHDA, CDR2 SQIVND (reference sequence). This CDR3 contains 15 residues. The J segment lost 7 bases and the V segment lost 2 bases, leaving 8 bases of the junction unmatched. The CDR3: CASSIPPGTGTGYTF. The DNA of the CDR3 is TGTGCCAGTAGTATACCCCCCGGGACAGGGACTGGCTACACCTTC. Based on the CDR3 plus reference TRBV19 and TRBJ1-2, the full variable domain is DGGITQSPKYLFRKEGQNVTLSCEQNLNHDAMYWYRQDPGQGLRLIYYSQIVNDFQKGDIAEGYSVSREKKESFPLTVTSAQKNPTAFYLCASSIPPGTGTGYTFGSGTRLTVV.

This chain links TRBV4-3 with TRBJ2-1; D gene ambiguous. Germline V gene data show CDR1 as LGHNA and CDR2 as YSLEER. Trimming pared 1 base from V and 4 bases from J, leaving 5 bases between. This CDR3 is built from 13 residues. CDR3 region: CASSQVGYNEQFF. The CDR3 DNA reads TGCGCCAGCAGCCAAGTAGGGTACAATGAGCAGTTCTTC.

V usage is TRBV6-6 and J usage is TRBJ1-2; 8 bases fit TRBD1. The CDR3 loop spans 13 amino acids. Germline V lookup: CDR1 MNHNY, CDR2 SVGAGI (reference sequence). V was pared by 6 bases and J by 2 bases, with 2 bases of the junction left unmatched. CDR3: CASRTGENYGYTF. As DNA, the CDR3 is TGTGCCAGCAGGACAGGGGAGAACTATGGCTACACCTTC.